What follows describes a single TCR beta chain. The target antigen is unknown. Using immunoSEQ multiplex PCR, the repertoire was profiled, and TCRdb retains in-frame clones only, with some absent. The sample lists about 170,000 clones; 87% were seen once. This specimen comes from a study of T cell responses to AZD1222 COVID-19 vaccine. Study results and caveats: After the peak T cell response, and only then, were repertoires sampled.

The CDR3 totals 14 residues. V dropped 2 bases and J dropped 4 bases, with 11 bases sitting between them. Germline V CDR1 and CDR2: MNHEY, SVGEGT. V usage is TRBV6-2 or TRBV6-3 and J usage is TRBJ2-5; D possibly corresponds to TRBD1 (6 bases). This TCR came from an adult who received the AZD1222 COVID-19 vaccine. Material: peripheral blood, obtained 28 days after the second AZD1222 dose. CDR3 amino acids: CASSYLGARETQYF. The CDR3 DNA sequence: TGTGCCAGCAGTTACCTGGGGGCGCGAGAGACCCAGTACTTC.